The clone carrying this T cell receptor (beta chain) was seen more than once but under ten times. Its target is unknown. Germline loops: CDR1 LNHDA, CDR2 SQIVND (reference sequence). V lost 4 bases and J lost 1; bases outside the gene matches: 7. The CDR3 has 16 amino acids. The entry originates in a study of beta chain features in type 1 diabetes. As for the study in general: Similarity in age, gender and cell yields was seen between patients and healthy donors. Overall study results and limits: Patients with type 1 diabetes showed fewer VDJ junction insertions and more deletions. There was a moderate but significant shortening of TCRB CDR3s in all four CD4+ subsets of Type 1 diabetes patients.

Expressed TCRB transcripts were sequenced, since all the RNA that had been isolated was reverse transcribed. TCRdb's copy holds only in-frame clones and misses some; the assay was immunoSEQ multiplex PCR. The sample records a few hundred thousand clones, approximately 13% being singletons. The sequenced material came from naive CD4+ T cells from blood. The chain has TRBV19 and TRBJ2-1; 7 bases agree with TRBD2. The sequence came from a young woman with type 1 diabetes. The CDR3 sequence is CASSTVTSASYNEQFF. As DNA, the CDR3 is TGTGCCAGTAGTACGGTCACTAGCGCATCCTACAATGAGCAGTTCTTC.